These 25 T cell receptor beta chains originate from one sample sequenced in a study of blood T cell repertoires in COVID-19. TCRdb's copy holds only in-frame clones and misses some; the assay was immunoSEQ multiplex PCR. This sample has fewer than 250,000 clones, with around 85% found just once. Sequencing input: peripheral blood. All receptors derive from a woman in her 50s with acute or convalescent COVID-19.

J is TRBJ1-4 and V is TRBV11-2; D remains ambiguous. The length of the CDR3 is 15 residues. Germline V CDR1 and CDR2: SGHAT, FQNNGV. V lost 5 bases and J lost 2, with 12 bases in between. DNA of the CDR3: TGTGCCAGCAGCCTCCGACCGGGTACTAATGAAAAACTGTTTTTT. This translates into CASSLRPGTNEKLFF.

This sequence joins TRBV25-1 and TRBJ2-7; maybe TRBD1 (5 bases). The CDR3 loop spans 13 amino acids. The V end was cut by 7 bases, the J end by 1 base, with 11 bases between. From germline, CDR1 is MGHDK and CDR2 SYGVNS. CDR3 protein: CASNRQGSYEQYF. The DNA for the CDR3 is TGTGCCAGCAACCGGCAGGGATCCTACGAGCAGTACTTC.

CDR3 bases: TGTGCCAGCAGTTGGGCCCTGGGAGGCTCTGAGCCCCAGCATTTT. Its translation is CASSWALGGSEPQHF. The genes are TRBV6-2 or TRBV6-3 and TRBJ1-5; D gene uncertain. The CDR3 length is 15 residues. The V end was cut by 4 bases, the J end by 8 bases, with 18 bases between. Germline CDR1 MNHEY, CDR2 SVGEGT.

The chain is built from TRBV12-3 or TRBV12-4 and TRBJ2-1; D not resolved. With 6 bases removed from V and 3 bases from J, the gap between germline ends came to 6 bases. This CDR3 region has 12 residues. DNA of the CDR3: TGTGCCAGCAGCGCCGGCTACAATGAGCAGTTCTTC. Its translation: CASSAGYNEQFF.

The chain carries TRBV6-2 or TRBV6-3 and TRBJ2-1; D gene uncertain. CDR3 size: 12 residues. V dropped 2 bases and J dropped 8 bases, with 7 bases sitting between them. The germline CDR1 and CDR2 sequences are MNHEY and SVGEGT. As DNA, the CDR3 is TGTGCCAGCAGTTACCCCCGGGATGAGCAGTTCTTC. This encodes CASSYPRDEQFF.

CDR3 sequence: CASSLVREDEQYF. For the CDR3, the DNA is TGTGCCAGCAGCTTAGTCAGGGAGGACGAGCAGTACTTC. The rearrangement joins TRBV7-9 to TRBJ2-7, with D possibly matching TRBD2 (6 bases). Germline V gene sequence: CDR1 SEHNR, CDR2 FQNEAQ (reference sequence). This CDR3 is built from 13 residues. Trimming pared 1 base from V and 5 bases from J, leaving 9 bases between. The full variable domain, in which reference TRBV7-9 and TRBJ2-7 provide the parts outside the CDR3, is DTGVSQNPRHKITKRGQNVTFRCDPISEHNRLYWYRQTLGQGPEFLTYFQNEAQLEKSRLLSDRFSAERPKGSFSTLEIQRTEQGDSAMYLCASSLVREDEQYFGPGTRLTVT.

V is TRBV7-8 and J is TRBJ2-4; TRBD2 might be the D (6 bases). Germline CDR1 SGHVS, CDR2 FQNEAQ. Trimming took 3 bases from V and 11 from J, leaving 11 bases between them. This CDR3 has 12 residues. CDR3 loop: CASSFGTGFQYF. CDR3 nucleotide sequence: TGTGCCAGCAGCTTTGGGACTGGATTTCAGTACTTC. The variable domain in full, completed from reference TRBV7-8 and TRBJ2-4, reads GAGVSQSPRYKVAKRGQDVALRCDPISGHVSLFWYQQALGQGPEFLTYFQNEAQLDKSGLPSDRFFAERPEGSVSTLKIQRTQQEDSAVYLCASSFGTGFQYFGAGTRLSVL.

This chain uses TRBV10-1 with TRBJ2-1, with D uncertain. Germline V gene sequence: CDR1 WNHNN, CDR2 SYGVQD (reference sequence). The CDR3 spans 12 residues. The V gene lost 5 bases and the J gene lost 4 bases, with 6 bases spanning the gap. The CDR3, as DNA: TGCGCCAGCAGTCACGGGTACAATGAGCAGTTCTTC. This codes for CASSHGYNEQFF.

J is TRBJ2-7 and V is TRBV29-1, with 7 bases that match TRBD2. This CDR3 contains 13 residues. CDR1 and CDR2 from the germline V gene are SQVTM and ANQGSEA. V dropped 4 bases and J dropped 1; count of bases not matched to a gene: 4. The CDR3 DNA is TGCAGCGTTGCAGGCGGGAGTTCCTACGAGCAGTACTTC. Its protein product is CSVAGGSSYEQYF.

The V gene is TRBV30, the J gene TRBJ2-2; D is perhaps TRBD2 (7 bases). This CDR3 has 13 residues. The germline V and J ends were trimmed by 6 bases and 4 bases, with 12 bases remaining between them. Germline assignment: CDR1 GTSNPN and CDR2 SVGIG (reference sequence). The CDR3: CACHRGATGELFF. Here the CDR3 DNA reads TGTGCCTGCCACCGGGGGGCCACCGGGGAGCTGTTTTTT.

This clone was counted a few times. V gene TRBV2 combines with J gene TRBJ2-7, with no clear D. Per the germline V gene, CDR1 is SNHLY and CDR2 is FYNNEI. This CDR3 contains 12 residues. Trimming removed 1 base at V and 4 bases at J, with 5 bases between. This CDR3 is CASSEDIYEQYF. The CDR3, as DNA: TGTGCCAGCAGTGAAGACATTTACGAGCAGTACTTC.

CDR3 residues: CASIHPKLLAGGCSYEQYF. The CDR3 DNA reads as TGTGCCAGCATCCACCCGAAATTACTAGCGGGAGGGTGCTCCTACGAGCAGTACTTC. The chain uses TRBV3-1 (or the pseudogene TRBV3-2) and TRBJ2-7, with 13 bases matching TRBD2. This CDR3 contains 19 residues. V was pared by 7 bases and J by 0 bases, with 15 bases of the junction left unmatched. The germline gives CDR1 LGHDT, CDR2 YNNKEL (reference sequence).

This chain links TRBV6-2 or TRBV6-3 with TRBJ1-6; D unclear. Germline assignment: CDR1 MNHEY and CDR2 SVGEGT. Trimming left V 1 base short and J 1 base short, with 8 bases between. The CDR3 runs 16 residues. The CDR3: CASSYFRESYNSPLHF. The CDR3 bases are TGTGCCAGCAGTTACTTTCGGGAGTCCTATAATTCACCCCTCCACTTT.

The rearrangement joins TRBV30 to TRBJ2-1; D unresolved. There are 14 residues in the CDR3. V shed 7 bases and J shed 0 bases, with 13 bases lying between them. Germline loops: CDR1 GTSNPN, CDR2 SVGIG (reference sequence). In DNA form, the CDR3 reads TGTGCCTCGGCCGCCTGGAGCTCCTACAATGAGCAGTTCTTC. Protein sequence: CASAAWSSYNEQFF. Looking up the rest from reference TRBV30 and TRBJ2-1 gives the full variable domain: SQTIHQWPATLVQPVGSPLSLECTVEGTSNPNLYWYRQAAGRGLQLLFYSVGIGQISSEVPQNLSASRPQDRQFILSSKKLLLSDSGFYLCASAAWSSYNEQFFGPGTRLTVL.

The rearrangement uses TRBV5-1 and TRBJ1-4, with 7 bases matching TRBD1. CDR1 and CDR2 from the germline V gene are SGHRS and YFSETQ. The V and J ends lost 1 base and 8 bases, in that order; junction bases with no gene match: 5. The CDR3 has 14 residues. In DNA form, the CDR3 reads TGCGCCAGCAGCTTGAGGGACAGCGGGGAAAAACTGTTTTTT. It translates to CASSLRDSGEKLFF.

V and J are TRBV2 and TRBJ1-2; the D gene is possibly TRBD1 (6 bases). Germline V gene sequence: CDR1 SNHLY, CDR2 FYNNEI. This CDR3 comprises 14 residues. V was trimmed by 7 bases and J by 1 base, leaving 13 bases between them. CDR3 nucleotide sequence: TGTGCCAGCACCCGGACAGCCGTTAACTATGGCTACACCTTC. Translated: CASTRTAVNYGYTF.

V is TRBV7-2 and J is TRBJ2-3, with 9 bases matching TRBD2. In germline, CDR1 is SGHTA, CDR2 FQGNSA. The CDR3 consists of 14 residues. V shed 5 bases and J 6 bases; nucleotides not matched to a gene: 6. CDR3 nucleotides: TGTGCCAGCAGCCCGGGACTAGCATCGGATACGCAGTATTTT. Its translation: CASSPGLASDTQYF.

The chain carries TRBV7-2 and TRBJ1-4, with 8 nucleotides matching TRBD1. The CDR3 extends over 14 amino acids. The V gene end was trimmed by 5 bases and the J gene end by 7 bases; junction bases not matched to a gene: 6. Germline lookup yields CDR1 SGHTA and CDR2 FQGNSA. CDR3 nucleotides: TGTGCCAGCAGCCCGGGACAGGACTCTGAAAAACTGTTTTTT. This gives the protein CASSPGQDSEKLFF.

The CDR3 DNA reads TGTGCCAGCAGTTATGAGCGCGGCACAGATACGCAGTATTTT. This encodes CASSYERGTDTQYF. The J gene is TRBJ2-3, the V gene TRBV6-5; D remains unclear. Per germline, CDR1 MNHEY and CDR2 SVGAGI. The germline V and J ends were trimmed by 3 bases and 1 base, with 8 bases remaining between them. This CDR3 is built from 14 residues.

The rearrangement uses TRBV27 and TRBJ2-7; the match to TRBD1 covers 8 bases. The CDR3 is 14 residues long. V trimming: 5 bases; J trimming: 2 bases; junction bases outside the gene matches: 5. The germline V gene encodes CDR1 MNHEY and CDR2 SMNVEV (reference sequence). The CDR3 region has the DNA TGTGCCAGCAGTCCCGGACAGGGTCCCTACGAGCAGTACTTC. Translation gives CASSPGQGPYEQYF.

The V and J genes are TRBV10-3 and TRBJ1-1; D is unclear. Per the germline V gene, CDR1 is ENHRY and CDR2 is SYGVKD. This CDR3 is built from 14 residues. V gave up 5 bases and J gave up 4 bases, with 14 bases separating them. The DNA for the CDR3 is TGTGCCATCAGTCCGGCGGGTTTTGGCACTGAAGCTTTCTTT. Translated, it gives CAISPAGFGTEAFF.

This clone was detected once. The J gene is TRBJ2-5, the V gene TRBV27; D remains ambiguous. The CDR3 spans 13 residues. The V end lost 5 bases, the J end lost 0 bases, and 7 bases lay between the germline ends. Germline V gene lookup returns CDR1 MNHEY and CDR2 SMNVEV (reference sequence). The CDR3: CASSPSYQETQYF. Written as DNA, the CDR3 is TGTGCCAGCAGTCCTTCGTACCAAGAGACCCAGTACTTC.

The chain employs TRBV2 and TRBJ2-3; D might be TRBD1 (6 bases). V dropped 4 bases and J dropped 4 bases, with 24 bases sitting between them. The CDR3 length is 18 residues. The germline gives CDR1 SNHLY, CDR2 FYNNEI. CDR3 sequence (DNA): TGTGCCAGCAGTGGGGGGCTGGGGATGGGGATGATGTCAGATACGCAGTATTTT. Its translation: CASSGGLGMGMMSDTQYF.

This clone was seen only a few times. The chain recombines TRBV4-2 with TRBJ1-1, with TRBD1 matching 8 bases. The germline V gene has CDR1 LGHNA and CDR2 YNFKEQ. The trim removed 0 bases at V and 11 bases at J, leaving 8 bases unmatched. There are 14 residues in the CDR3. The CDR3 DNA is TGTGCCAGCAGCCAAGAGTCAGCAGGGGGCTCGGCTTTCTTT. It yields the protein CASSQESAGGSAFF.

The CDR3 DNA is TGCGCCAGCAGCCGACTAGCGGGGGCATACAATGAGCAGTTCTTC. Amino acids: CASSRLAGAYNEQFF. J is TRBJ2-1 and V is TRBV5-1, with 12 bases fitting TRBD2. CDR3 length: 15 amino acids. The junction had 3 bases not matched to a gene; V was cut back by 4 bases and J by 4 bases. Germline CDR1 and CDR2: SGHRS and YFSETQ. The variable domain in full, with the rest retrieved from reference TRBV5-1 and TRBJ2-1, is KAGVTQTPRYLIKTRGQQVTLSCSPISGHRSVSWYQQTPGQGLQFLFEYFSETQRNKGNFPGRFSGRQFSNSRSEMNVSTLELGDSALYLCASSRLAGAYNEQFFGPGTRLTVL.